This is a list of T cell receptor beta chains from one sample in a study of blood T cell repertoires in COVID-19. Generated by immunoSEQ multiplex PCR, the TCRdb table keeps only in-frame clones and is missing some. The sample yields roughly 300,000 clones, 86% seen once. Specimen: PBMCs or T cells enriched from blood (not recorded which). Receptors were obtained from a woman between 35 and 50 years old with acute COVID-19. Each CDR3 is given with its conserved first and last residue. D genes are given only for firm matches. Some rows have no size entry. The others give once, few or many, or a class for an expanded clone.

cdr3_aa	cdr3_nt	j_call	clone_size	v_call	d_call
CASTLNREQFF	TGTGCCAGCACCCTGAACCGGGAGCAGTTCTTC	TRBJ2-1	few	TRBV6-5	-
CASSQGLAGIDTQYF	TGTGCCAGCAGTCAGGGACTAGCGGGGATAGATACGCAGTATTTT	TRBJ2-3	-	TRBV7-3	TRBD2
CASSWRDSDSGNTIYF	TGTGCCAGCAGCTGGAGGGATTCGGACTCTGGAAACACCATATATTTT	TRBJ1-3	-	TRBV5-5	-
CASSSNLGGVKNIQYF	TGTGCCAGCAGTTCTAACTTGGGGGGGGTTAAAAACATTCAGTACTTC	TRBJ2-4	-	TRBV6-2/TRBV6-3	TRBD2
CASNRQGSQPQHF	TGTGCCAGCAACCGACAGGGCAGTCAGCCCCAGCATTTT	TRBJ1-5	-	TRBV2	TRBD1
CASSGGTGSLNTEAFF	TGTGCCAGCAGCGGAGGGACAGGAAGTTTGAACACTGAAGCTTTCTTT	TRBJ1-1	-	TRBV5-6	TRBD1
CASSTGNQPQHF	TGTGCCAGCAGCACGGGGAATCAGCCCCAGCATTTT	TRBJ1-5	-	TRBV27	-
CASSWTGITYEQYF	TGTGCCAGCAGCTGGACAGGGATTACCTACGAGCAGTACTTC	TRBJ2-7	-	TRBV5-6	TRBD1
CATAQGAGANVLTF	TGTGCCACGGCACAGGGGGCCGGGGCCAACGTCCTGACTTTC	TRBJ2-6	-	TRBV10-3	TRBD1
CASGLVLQDRGLATNEKLFF	TGTGCTAGTGGTTTGGTATTACAGGACAGGGGTTTAGCGACTAATGAAAAACTGTTTTTT	TRBJ1-4	-	TRBV12-5	TRBD1
CASSPKGHDYGYTF	TGTGCCAGCTCACCTAAGGGACACGACTATGGCTACACCTTC	TRBJ1-2	-	TRBV18	-
CASSINRNTEAFF	TGTGCCAGTAGTATAAACAGAAACACTGAAGCTTTCTTT	TRBJ1-1	-	TRBV19	-
CASSQENRLSTYEQYF	TGTGCCAGCAGCCAAGAAAACAGATTATCGACCTACGAGCAGTACTTC	TRBJ2-7	-	TRBV4-2	-
CASSPGARETQYF	TGTGCCAGCAGCCCAGGGGCACGAGAGACCCAGTACTTC	TRBJ2-5	once	TRBV2	-
CASRRDTYEQYF	TGTGCCAGCAGACGCGACACCTACGAGCAGTACTTC	TRBJ2-7	once	TRBV6-5	-
CAISEILAATNEKLFF	TGTGCCATCAGTGAGATTCTGGCAGCAACTAATGAAAAACTGTTTTTT	TRBJ1-4	-	TRBV10-3	-